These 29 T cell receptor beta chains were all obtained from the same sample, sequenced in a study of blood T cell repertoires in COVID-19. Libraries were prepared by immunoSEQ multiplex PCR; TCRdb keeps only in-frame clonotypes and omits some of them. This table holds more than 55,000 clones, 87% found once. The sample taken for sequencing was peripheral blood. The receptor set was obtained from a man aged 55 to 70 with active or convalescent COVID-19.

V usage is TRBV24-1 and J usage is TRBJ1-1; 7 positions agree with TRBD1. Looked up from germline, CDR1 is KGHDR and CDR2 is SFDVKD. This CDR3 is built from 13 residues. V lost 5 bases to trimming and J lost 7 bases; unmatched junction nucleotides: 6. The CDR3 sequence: CATSVPGGGEAFF. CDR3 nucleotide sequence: TGTGCCACCAGTGTCCCAGGGGGAGGTGAAGCTTTCTTT.

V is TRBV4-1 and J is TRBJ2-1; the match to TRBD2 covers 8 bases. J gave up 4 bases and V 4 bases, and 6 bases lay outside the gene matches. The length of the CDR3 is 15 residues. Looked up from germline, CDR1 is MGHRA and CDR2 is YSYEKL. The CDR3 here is CASSPSTSGYNEQFF. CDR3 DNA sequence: TGCGCCAGCAGCCCATCTACTAGCGGTTACAATGAGCAGTTCTTC.

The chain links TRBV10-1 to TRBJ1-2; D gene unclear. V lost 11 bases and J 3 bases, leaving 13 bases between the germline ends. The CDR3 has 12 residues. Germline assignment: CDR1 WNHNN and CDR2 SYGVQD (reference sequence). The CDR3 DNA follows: TGCGCCGGAATGAGGGCGGACTATGGCTACACCTTC. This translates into CAGMRADYGYTF.

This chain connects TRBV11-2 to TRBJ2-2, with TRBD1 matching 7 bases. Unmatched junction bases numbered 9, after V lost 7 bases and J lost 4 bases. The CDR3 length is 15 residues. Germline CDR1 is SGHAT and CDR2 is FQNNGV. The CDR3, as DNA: TGTGCCAGCACTTCGGGACAGATCTTCACCGGGGAGCTGTTTTTT. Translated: CASTSGQIFTGELFF.

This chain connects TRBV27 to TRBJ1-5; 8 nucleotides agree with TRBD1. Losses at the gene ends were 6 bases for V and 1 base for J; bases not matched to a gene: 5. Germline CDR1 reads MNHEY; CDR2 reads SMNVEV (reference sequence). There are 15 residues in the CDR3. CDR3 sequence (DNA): TGTGCCAGCAGGGAGCAGGGGGCGAGCAATCAGCCCCAGCATTTT. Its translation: CASREQGASNQPQHF.

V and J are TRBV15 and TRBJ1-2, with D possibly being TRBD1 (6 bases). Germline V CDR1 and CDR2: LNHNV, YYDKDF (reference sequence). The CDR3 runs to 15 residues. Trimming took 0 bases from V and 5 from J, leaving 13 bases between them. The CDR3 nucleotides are TGTGCCACCAGCAGAGATCTCGGACAGTTTTATGGCTACACCTTC. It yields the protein CATSRDLGQFYGYTF.

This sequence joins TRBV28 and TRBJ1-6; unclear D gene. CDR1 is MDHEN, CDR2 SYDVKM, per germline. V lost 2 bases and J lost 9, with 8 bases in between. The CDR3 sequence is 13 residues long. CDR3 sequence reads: CASSLANPSPLHF. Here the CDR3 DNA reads TGTGCCAGCAGTTTAGCTAACCCTTCACCCCTCCACTTT.

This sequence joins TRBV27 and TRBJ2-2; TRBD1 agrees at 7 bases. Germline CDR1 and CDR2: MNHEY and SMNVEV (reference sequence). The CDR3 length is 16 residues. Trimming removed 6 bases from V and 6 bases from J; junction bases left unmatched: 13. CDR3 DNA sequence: TGTGCCAGCAGGCCAGACAGGGTGGAATCATCCGGGGAGCTGTTTTTT. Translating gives CASRPDRVESSGELFF.

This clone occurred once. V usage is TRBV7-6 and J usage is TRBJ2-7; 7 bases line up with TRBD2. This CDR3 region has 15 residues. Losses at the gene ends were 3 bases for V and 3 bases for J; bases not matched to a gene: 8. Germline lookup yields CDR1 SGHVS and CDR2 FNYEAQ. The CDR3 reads CASSLGGSVSYEQYF. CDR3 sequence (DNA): TGTGCCAGCAGCTTGGGCGGGAGTGTTAGCTACGAGCAGTACTTC.

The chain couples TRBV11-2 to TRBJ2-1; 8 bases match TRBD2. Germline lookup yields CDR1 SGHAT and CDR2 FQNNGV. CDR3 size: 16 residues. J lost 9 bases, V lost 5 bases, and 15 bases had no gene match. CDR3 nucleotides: TGTGCCAGCAGCCCAGGAGGGGGACTAGGTGGAGGTGAGCAGTTCTTC. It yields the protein CASSPGGGLGGGEQFF.

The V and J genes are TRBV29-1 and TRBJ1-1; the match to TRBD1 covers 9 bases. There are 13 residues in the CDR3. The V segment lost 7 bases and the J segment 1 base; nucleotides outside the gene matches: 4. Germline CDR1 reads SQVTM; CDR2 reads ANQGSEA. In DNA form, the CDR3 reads TGCAGCGGCAAGGGACAGGGGAACACTGAAGCTTTCTTT. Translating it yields CSGKGQGNTEAFF. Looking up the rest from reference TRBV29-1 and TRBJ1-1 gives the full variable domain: SAVISQKPSRDICQRGTSLTIQCQVDSQVTMMFWYRQQPGQSLTLIATANQGSEATYESGFVIDKFPISRPNLTFSTLTVSNMSPEDSSIYLCSGKGQGNTEAFFGQGTRLTVV.

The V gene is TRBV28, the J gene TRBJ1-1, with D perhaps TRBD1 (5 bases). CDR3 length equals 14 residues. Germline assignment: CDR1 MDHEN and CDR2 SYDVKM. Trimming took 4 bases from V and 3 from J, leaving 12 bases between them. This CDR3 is CASSSGGADTEAFF. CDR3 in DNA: TGTGCCAGCAGTTCCGGGGGAGCGGACACTGAAGCTTTCTTT.

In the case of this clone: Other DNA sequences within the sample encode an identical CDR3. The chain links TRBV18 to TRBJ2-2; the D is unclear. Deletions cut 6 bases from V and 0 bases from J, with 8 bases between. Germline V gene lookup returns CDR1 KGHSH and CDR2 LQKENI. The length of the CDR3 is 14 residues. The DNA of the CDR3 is TGTGCCAGCTCTCCGAGAGCGAACACCGGGGAGCTGTTTTTT. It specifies CASSPRANTGELFF.

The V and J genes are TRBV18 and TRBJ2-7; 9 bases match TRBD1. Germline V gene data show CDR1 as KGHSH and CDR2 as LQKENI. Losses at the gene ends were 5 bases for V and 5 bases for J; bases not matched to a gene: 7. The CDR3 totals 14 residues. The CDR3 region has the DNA TGTGCCAGCTCATCCCGGACAGGGGTCGACGAGCAGTACTTC. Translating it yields CASSSRTGVDEQYF.

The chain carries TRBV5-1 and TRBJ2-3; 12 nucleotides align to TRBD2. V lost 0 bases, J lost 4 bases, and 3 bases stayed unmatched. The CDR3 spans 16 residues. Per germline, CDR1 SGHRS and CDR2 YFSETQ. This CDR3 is CASSLELAGGPDTQYF. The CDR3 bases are TGCGCCAGCAGCTTGGAGCTAGCGGGAGGGCCAGATACGCAGTATTTT.

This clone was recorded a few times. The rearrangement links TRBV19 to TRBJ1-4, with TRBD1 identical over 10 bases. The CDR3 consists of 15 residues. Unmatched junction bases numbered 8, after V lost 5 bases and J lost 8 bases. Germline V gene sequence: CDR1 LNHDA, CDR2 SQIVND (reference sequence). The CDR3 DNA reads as TGTGCCAGTAGTCCTCGGACAGGGGGAGTAGAAAAACTGTTTTTT. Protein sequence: CASSPRTGGVEKLFF.

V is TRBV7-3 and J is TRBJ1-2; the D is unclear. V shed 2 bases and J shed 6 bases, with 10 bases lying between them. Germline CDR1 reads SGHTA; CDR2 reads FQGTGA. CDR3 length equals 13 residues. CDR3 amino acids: CASSLFPGDGYTF. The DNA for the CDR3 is TGTGCCAGCAGCTTATTTCCGGGTGATGGCTACACCTTC.

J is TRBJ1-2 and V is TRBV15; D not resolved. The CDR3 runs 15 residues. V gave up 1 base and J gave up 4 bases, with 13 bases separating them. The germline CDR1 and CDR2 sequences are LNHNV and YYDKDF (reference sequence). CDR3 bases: TGTGCCACCAGCAGAGTTTCAGTCAACACCTATGGCTACACCTTC. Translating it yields CATSRVSVNTYGYTF.

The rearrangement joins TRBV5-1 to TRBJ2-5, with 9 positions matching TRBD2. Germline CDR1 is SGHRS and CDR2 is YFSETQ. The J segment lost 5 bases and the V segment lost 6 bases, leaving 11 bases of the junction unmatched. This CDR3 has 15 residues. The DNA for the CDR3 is TGCGCCAGCAATGCGGGCGGGAGGGGATTGGAGACCCAGTACTTC. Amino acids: CASNAGGRGLETQYF.

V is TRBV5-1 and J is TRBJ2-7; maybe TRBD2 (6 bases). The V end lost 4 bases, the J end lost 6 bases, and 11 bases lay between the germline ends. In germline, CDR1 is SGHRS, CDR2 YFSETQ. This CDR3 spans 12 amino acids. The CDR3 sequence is CASSATTSEQYF. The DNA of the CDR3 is TGCGCCAGCAGCGCTACGACTAGCGAGCAGTACTTC. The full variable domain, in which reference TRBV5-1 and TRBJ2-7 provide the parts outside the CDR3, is KAGVTQTPRYLIKTRGQQVTLSCSPISGHRSVSWYQQTPGQGLQFLFEYFSETQRNKGNFPGRFSGRQFSNSRSEMNVSTLELGDSALYLCASSATTSEQYFGPGTRLTVT.

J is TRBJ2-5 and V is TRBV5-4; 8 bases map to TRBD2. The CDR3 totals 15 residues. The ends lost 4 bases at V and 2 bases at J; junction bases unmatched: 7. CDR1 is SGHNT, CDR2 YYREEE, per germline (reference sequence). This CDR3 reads CASSPRTSRQETQYF. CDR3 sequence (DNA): TGTGCCAGCAGCCCCCGGACTAGCAGACAAGAGACCCAGTACTTC. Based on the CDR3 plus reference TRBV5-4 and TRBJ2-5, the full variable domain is ETGVTQSPTHLIKTRGQQVTLRCSSQSGHNTVSWYQQALGQGPQFIFQYYREEENGRGNFPPRFSGLQFPNYSSELNVNALELDDSALYLCASSPRTSRQETQYFGPGTRLLVL.

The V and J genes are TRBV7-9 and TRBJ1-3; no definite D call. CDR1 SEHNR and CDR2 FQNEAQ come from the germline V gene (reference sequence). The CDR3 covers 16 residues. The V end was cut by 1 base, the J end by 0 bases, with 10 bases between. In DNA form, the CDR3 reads TGTGCCAGCAGCTTAGGACAAACCACCTCTGGAAACACCATATATTTT. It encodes CASSLGQTTSGNTIYF.

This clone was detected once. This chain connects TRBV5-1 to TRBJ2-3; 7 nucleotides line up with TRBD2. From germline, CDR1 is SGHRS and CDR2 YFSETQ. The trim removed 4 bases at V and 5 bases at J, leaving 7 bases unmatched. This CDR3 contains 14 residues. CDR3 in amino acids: CASSLGTGGDTQYF. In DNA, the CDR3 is TGCGCCAGCAGCCTCGGAACGGGGGGAGATACGCAGTATTTT. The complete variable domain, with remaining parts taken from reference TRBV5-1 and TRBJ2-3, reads KAGVTQTPRYLIKTRGQQVTLSCSPISGHRSVSWYQQTPGQGLQFLFEYFSETQRNKGNFPGRFSGRQFSNSRSEMNVSTLELGDSALYLCASSLGTGGDTQYFGPGTRLTVL.

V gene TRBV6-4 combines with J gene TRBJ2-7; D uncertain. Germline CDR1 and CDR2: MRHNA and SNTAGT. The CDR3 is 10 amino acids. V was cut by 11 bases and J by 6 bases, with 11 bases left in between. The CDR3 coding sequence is TGTGCCGCCCCTACGCGCGAGCAGTACTTC. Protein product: CAAPTREQYF.

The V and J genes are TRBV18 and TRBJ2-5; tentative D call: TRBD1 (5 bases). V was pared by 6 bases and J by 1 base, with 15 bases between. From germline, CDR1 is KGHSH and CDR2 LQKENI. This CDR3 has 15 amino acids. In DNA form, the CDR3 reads TGTGCCAGCTCCCTCCGGACAAAATTCCAAGAGACCCAGTACTTC. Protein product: CASSLRTKFQETQYF.

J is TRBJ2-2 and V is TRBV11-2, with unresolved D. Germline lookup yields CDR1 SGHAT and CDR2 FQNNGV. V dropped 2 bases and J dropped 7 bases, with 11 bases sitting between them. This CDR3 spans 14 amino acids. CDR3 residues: CASSLQVFDGELFF. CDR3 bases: TGTGCCAGCAGCTTACAGGTTTTTGACGGGGAGCTGTTTTTT.

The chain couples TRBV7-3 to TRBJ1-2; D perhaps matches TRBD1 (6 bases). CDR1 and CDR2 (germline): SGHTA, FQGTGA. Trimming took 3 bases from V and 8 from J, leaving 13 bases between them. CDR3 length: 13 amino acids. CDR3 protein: CASSFPGGGGYTF. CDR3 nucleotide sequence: TGTGCCAGCAGCTTTCCGGGGGGCGGCGGCTACACCTTC.

The CDR3 DNA reads as TGTGCCAGCAGCCGGAAACAGGGGGCTTATAATTCACCCCTCCACTTT. Its translation: CASSRKQGAYNSPLHF. This chain connects TRBV7-2 to TRBJ1-6; 9 bases map to TRBD1. Germline V gives CDR1 SGHTA, CDR2 FQGNSA. The CDR3 totals 16 residues. Germline trimming cut 5 bases from V and 4 bases from J; bases unmatched to any gene: 6.

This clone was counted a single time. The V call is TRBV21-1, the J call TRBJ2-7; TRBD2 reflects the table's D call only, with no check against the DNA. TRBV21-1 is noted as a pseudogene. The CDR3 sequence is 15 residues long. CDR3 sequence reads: CASSARGGAAYEQYF. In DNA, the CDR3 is TGTGCCAGCAGCGCTCGAGGGGGGGCCGCCTACGAGCAGTACTTC.